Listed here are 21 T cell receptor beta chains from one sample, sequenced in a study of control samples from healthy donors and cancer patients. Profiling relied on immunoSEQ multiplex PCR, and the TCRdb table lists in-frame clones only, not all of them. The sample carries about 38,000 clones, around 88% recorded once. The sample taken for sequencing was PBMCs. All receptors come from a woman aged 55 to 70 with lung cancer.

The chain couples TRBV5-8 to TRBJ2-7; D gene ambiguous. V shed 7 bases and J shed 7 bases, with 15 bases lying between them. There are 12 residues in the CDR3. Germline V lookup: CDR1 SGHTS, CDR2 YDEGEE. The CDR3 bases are TGTGCCAGCTTCGGACCGCCTGAAGAGCAGTACTTC. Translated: CASFGPPEEQYF.

CDR3 coding DNA: TGTGCCAGCTCACCCCTGGGGGGGCGCCCTGAAGCTTTCTTT. It yields the protein CASSPLGGRPEAFF. J is TRBJ1-1 and V is TRBV18; D may be TRBD1 (6 bases). The CDR3 has 14 amino acids. Trimming took off 3 bases at V and 6 bases at J, with 14 bases between the two ends. The V gene's germline CDR1 is KGHSH and CDR2 LQKENI. Using reference TRBV18 and TRBJ1-1 for the parts outside the CDR3, the full variable domain is NAGVMQNPRHLVRRRGQEARLRCSPMKGHSHVYWYRQLPEEGLKFMVYLQKENIIDESGMPKERFSAEFPKEGPSILRIQQVVRGDSAAYFCASSPLGGRPEAFFGQGTRLTVV.

CDR3 sequence: CASSADSANTGELFF. The DNA for the CDR3 is TGTGCCAGCAGTGCGGATTCCGCGAACACCGGGGAGCTGTTTTTT. This rearrangement joins TRBV6-4 to TRBJ2-2; unclear D gene. The V and J ends lost 4 bases and 0 bases respectively, with 9 bases between them. This CDR3 is 15 amino acids long. Germline lookup yields CDR1 MRHNA and CDR2 SNTAGT.

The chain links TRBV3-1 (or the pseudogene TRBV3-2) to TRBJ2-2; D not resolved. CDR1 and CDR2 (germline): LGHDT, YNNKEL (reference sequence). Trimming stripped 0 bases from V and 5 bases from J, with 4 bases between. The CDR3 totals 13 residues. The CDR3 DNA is TGTGCCAGCAGCCAAGACCGAACCGGGGAGCTGTTTTTT. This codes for CASSQDRTGELFF.

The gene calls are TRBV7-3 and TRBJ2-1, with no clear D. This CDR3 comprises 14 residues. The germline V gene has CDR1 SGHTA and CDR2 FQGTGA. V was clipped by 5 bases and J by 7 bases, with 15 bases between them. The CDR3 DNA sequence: TGTGCCAGCAGCGCCACGGACCCCCCGAATGAGCAGTTCTTC. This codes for CASSATDPPNEQFF.

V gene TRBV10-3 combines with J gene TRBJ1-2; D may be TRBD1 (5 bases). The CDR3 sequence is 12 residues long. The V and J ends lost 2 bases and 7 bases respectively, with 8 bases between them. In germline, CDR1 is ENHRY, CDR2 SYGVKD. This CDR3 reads CAISERGRGYTF. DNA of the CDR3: TGTGCCATCAGTGAGAGGGGCCGTGGCTACACCTTC.

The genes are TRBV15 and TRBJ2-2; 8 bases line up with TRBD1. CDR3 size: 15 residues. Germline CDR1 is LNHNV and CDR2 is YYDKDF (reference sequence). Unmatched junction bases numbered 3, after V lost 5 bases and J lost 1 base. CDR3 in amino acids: CATSFDRGNTGELFF. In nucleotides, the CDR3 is TGTGCCACCAGCTTCGACAGGGGGAACACCGGGGAGCTGTTTTTT.

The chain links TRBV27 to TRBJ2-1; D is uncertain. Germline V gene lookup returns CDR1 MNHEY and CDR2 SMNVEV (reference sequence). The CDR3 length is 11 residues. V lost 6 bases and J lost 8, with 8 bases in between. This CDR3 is CASRKVDEQFF. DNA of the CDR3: TGTGCCAGCAGGAAGGTCGATGAGCAGTTCTTC.

CDR3 in amino acids: CASSLGQGNTGELFF. DNA for the CDR3: TGTGCCAGCAGCCTCGGACAGGGAAACACCGGGGAGCTGTTTTTT. The chain links TRBV7-9 to TRBJ2-2, with TRBD1 identical over 8 bases. Germline V CDR1 and CDR2: SEHNR, FQNEAQ (reference sequence). The CDR3 is 15 amino acids. With 5 bases clipped from V and 2 bases from J, the junction kept 4 bases outside the gene matches.

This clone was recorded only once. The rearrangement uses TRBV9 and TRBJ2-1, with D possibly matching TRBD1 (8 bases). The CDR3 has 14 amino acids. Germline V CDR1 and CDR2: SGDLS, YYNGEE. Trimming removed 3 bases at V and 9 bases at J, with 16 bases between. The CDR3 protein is CASSARQGRVEQFF. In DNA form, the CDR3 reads TGTGCCAGCAGCGCCCGACAGGGGAGGGTTGAGCAGTTCTTC.

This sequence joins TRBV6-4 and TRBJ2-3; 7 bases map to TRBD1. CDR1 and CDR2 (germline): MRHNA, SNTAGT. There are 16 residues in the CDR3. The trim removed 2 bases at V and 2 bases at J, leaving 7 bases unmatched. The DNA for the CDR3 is TGTGCCAGCAGTGACCAGGGACAGCTTATCACAGATACGCAGTATTTT. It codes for CASSDQGQLITDTQYF.

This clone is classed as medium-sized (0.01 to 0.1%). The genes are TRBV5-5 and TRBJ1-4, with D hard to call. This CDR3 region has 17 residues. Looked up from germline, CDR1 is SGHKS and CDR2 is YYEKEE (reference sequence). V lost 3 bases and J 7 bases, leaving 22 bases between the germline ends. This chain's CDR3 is CASSSPGDSPFIEKLFF. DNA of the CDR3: TGTGCCAGCAGCTCACCTGGGGATTCTCCTTTTATTGAAAAACTGTTTTTT. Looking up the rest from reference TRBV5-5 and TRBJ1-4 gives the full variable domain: DAGVTQSPTHLIKTRGQQVTLRCSPISGHKSVSWYQQVLGQGPQFIFQYYEKEERGRGNFPDRFSARQFPNYSSELNVNALLLGDSALYLCASSSPGDSPFIEKLFFGSGTQLSVL.

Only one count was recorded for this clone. In DNA form, the CDR3 reads TGTGCCAGCAGCTTGGGACTTTCTAGCACAGATACGCAGTATTTT. Protein: CASSLGLSSTDTQYF. V usage is TRBV5-4 and J usage is TRBJ2-3; D remains unclear. The CDR3 runs 15 residues. The V end was cut by 0 bases, the J end by 0 bases, with 8 bases between. CDR1 and CDR2 from the germline V gene are SGHNT and YYREEE (reference sequence). Drawing the rest from reference TRBV5-4 and TRBJ2-3, the complete variable domain is ETGVTQSPTHLIKTRGQQVTLRCSSQSGHNTVSWYQQALGQGPQFIFQYYREEENGRGNFPPRFSGLQFPNYSSELNVNALELDDSALYLCASSLGLSSTDTQYFGPGTRLTVL.

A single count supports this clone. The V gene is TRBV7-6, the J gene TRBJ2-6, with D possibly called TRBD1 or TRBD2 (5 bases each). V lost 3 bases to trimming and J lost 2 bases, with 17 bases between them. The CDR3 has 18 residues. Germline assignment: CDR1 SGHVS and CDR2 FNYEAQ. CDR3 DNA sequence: TGTGCCAGCAGCTTCCGGGACGGTTTAAGGGCTGGGGCCAACGTCCTGACTTTC. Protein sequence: CASSFRDGLRAGANVLTF.

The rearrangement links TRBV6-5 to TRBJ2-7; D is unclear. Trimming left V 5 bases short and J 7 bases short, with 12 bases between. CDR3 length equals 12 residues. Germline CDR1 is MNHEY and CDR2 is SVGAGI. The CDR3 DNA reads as TGTGCCAGCAGTCCTGGGGTTAGAGAGCAGTACTTC. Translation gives CASSPGVREQYF.

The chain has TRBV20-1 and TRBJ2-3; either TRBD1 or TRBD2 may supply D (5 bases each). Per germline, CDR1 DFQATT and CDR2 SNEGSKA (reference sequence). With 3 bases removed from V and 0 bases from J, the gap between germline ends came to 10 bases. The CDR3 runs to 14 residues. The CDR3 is CSASGTTSTDTQYF. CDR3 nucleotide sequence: TGCAGTGCTAGTGGGACGACTAGCACAGATACGCAGTATTTT.

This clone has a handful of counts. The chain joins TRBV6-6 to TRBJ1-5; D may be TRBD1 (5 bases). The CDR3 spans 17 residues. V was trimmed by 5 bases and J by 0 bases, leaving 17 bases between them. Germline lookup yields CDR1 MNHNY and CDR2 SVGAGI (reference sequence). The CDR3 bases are TGTGCCAGCAGTCCGCTCAGCACAGGTAATAGCAATCAGCCCCAGCATTTT. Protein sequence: CASSPLSTGNSNQPQHF.

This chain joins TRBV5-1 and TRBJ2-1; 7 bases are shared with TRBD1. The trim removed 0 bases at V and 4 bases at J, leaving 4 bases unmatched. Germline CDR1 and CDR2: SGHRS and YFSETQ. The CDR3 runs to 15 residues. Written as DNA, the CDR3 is TGCGCCAGCAGCTTGGTTGGGGACAGATACAATGAGCAGTTCTTC. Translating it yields CASSLVGDRYNEQFF.

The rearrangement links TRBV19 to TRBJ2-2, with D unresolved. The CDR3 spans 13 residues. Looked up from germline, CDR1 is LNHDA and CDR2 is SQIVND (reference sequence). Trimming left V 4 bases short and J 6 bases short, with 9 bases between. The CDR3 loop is CASSTSGAGELFF. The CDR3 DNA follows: TGTGCCAGTAGTACCAGTGGGGCCGGGGAGCTGTTTTTT.

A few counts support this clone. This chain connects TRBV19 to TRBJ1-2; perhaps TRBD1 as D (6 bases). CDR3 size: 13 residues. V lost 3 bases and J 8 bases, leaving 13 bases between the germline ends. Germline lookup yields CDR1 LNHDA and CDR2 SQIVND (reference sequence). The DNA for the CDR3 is TGTGCCAGTAGTATCGGGGGCATCTACGGCTACACCTTC. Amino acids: CASSIGGIYGYTF. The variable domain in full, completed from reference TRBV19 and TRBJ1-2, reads DGGITQSPKYLFRKEGQNVTLSCEQNLNHDAMYWYRQDPGQGLRLIYYSQIVNDFQKGDIAEGYSVSREKKESFPLTVTSAQKNPTAFYLCASSIGGIYGYTFGSGTRLTVV.

The CDR3 DNA is TGTGCCAGCAGCCATACCCTAGCGGGAGGATTCTCCTACAATGAGCAGTTCTTC. Translation: CASSHTLAGGFSYNEQFF. This chain uses TRBV3-1 (or the pseudogene TRBV3-2) with TRBJ2-1; 11 nucleotides agree with TRBD2. This CDR3 is built from 18 residues. Germline CDR1 reads LGHDT; CDR2 reads YNNKEL (reference sequence). J lost 0 bases, V lost 3 bases, and 7 bases had no gene match.